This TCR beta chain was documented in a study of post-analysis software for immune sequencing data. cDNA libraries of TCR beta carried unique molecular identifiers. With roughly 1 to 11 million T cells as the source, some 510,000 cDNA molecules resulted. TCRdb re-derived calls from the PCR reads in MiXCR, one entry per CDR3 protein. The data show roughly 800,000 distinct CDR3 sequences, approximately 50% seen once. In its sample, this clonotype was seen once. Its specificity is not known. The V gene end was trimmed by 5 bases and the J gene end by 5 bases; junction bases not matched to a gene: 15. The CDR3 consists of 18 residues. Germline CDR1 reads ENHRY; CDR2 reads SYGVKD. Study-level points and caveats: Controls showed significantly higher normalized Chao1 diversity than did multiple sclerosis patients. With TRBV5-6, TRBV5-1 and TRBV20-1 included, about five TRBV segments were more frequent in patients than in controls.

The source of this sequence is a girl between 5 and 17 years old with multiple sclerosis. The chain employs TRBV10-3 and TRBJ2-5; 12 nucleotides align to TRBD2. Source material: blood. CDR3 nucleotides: TGTGCCATCAGTAAAATATTCACTGGACTAGCGGGAATGGAGACCCAGTACTTC. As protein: CAISKIFTGLAGMETQYF.